This T cell receptor beta chain originates from a study of shared clonotypes between healthy human individuals. Whole-study results and caveats: Compared with clonotypes that all four donors shared, non-shared clonotypes had lower generation probabilities.

It was roughly 200 ng DNA, about 30,000 T cell genomes, that sorted-subset replicate PCRs used. Generated by immunoSEQ multiplex PCR, the TCRdb table keeps only in-frame clones and is missing some. The repertoire holds over 750,000 clones, with roughly 96% as singletons. For this clone: Its antigen is as yet unknown.

CD8 cells classed as naive were CD45RO-negative and positively selected for CCR7, excluding terminally differentiated effector memory CD45RA+ cells. V dropped 5 bases and J dropped 4; count of bases not matched to a gene: 3. Per germline, CDR1 PRHDT and CDR2 FYEKMQ (reference sequence). The CDR3 length is 15 residues. The chain links TRBV13 to TRBJ2-1, with 12 bases aligning to TRBD2. The sequence derives from a young man in good health. The sequencing input was naive CD8+ T cells sorted from blood. The DNA for the CDR3 is TGTGCCAGCAGCGCGGGGACTAGCGGGTACAATGAGCAGTTCTTC. It codes for CASSAGTSGYNEQFF. Using reference TRBV13 and TRBJ2-1 for the parts outside the CDR3, the full variable domain is AAGVIQSPRHLIKEKRETATLKCYPIPRHDTVYWYQQGPGQDPQFLISFYEKMQSDKGSIPDRFSAQQFSDYHSELNMSSLELGDSALYFCASSAGTSGYNEQFFGPGTRLTVL.